This is a list of T cell receptor beta chains from one sample in a study of T cells after posttransplantation cyclophosphamide. Here immunoSEQ multiplex PCR was the method, and the copy in TCRdb shows in-frame clones only, minus some. The repertoire holds roughly 70,000 clones, with 90% to 95% as singletons. The sequenced material came from PBMCs. The receptor source for this set is a woman aged 25 to 39 in good health and a related stem cell transplant donor. The conserved cysteine and the conserved F or W are not part of the CDR3 here. Fields, in order: J gene, V gene, CDR3 protein.

TRBJ2-3,TRBV18,ASSPPSADTQY
TRBJ1-2,TRBV28,ASSLVLFSGGDYGYT
TRBJ1-5,TRBV6-1,ASSEAGPDQPQH
TRBJ2-1,TRBV29-1,SVEVGGGANEQF
TRBJ2-2,TRBV5-1,ASSKDTGELF
TRBJ2-5,TRBV5-4,ASSRTGTRETQY
TRBJ1-6,TRBV2,ASRRTGGNNSPLH
TRBJ2-7,TRBV19,ASSIALEGYEQY
TRBJ1-1,TRBV9,ASSVGTGLMNTEAF
TRBJ1-6,TRBV7-9,ASSSRSGVRNSPLH
TRBJ2-5,TRBV19,ASSSTGGVGETQY
TRBJ1-1,TRBV11-2,ASRLTVNTEAF
TRBJ1-1,TRBV19,ACRATGANTEAF
TRBJ2-2,TRBV4-2,ASSQALFGGANTGELF
TRBJ1-1,TRBV12-1,ASSFLQKPNNMNTEAS
TRBJ1-3,TRBV6-6,ASSGSGNTIY
TRBJ2-3,TRBV6-6,ASSDPSPADTQY
TRBJ2-3,TRBV10-3,AISEGAVPDTQY
TRBJ2-7,TRBV18,ASSPPSSGVYEQY
TRBJ2-5,TRBV18,ASSPSTGDQETQY
TRBJ1-6,TRBV19,ASSDRAYNSPLH
TRBJ1-1,TRBV2,ASSERHPSNTEAF
TRBJ2-7,TRBV4-1,ASSVLRGDEQY
TRBJ2-3,TRBV10-3,AIARDRDTDTQY